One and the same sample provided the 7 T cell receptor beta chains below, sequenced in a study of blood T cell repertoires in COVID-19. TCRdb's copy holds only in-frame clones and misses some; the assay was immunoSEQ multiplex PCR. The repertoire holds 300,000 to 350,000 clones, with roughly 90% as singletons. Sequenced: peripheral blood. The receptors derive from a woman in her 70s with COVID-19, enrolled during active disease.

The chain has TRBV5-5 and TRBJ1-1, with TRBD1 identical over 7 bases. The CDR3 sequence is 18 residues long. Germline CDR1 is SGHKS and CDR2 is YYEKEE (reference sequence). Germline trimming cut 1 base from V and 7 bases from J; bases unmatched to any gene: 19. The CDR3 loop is CASSLYVSATGREGEAFF. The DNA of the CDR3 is TGTGCCAGCAGCTTGTATGTGTCGGCGACAGGGCGGGAAGGTGAAGCTTTCTTT.

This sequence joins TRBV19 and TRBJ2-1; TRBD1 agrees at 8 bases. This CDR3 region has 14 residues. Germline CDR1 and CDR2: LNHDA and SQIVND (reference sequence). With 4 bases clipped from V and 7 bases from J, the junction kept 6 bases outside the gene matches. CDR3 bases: TGTGCCAGTAGTAAGTCAGGGGGCGAGAATGAGCAGTTCTTC. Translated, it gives CASSKSGGENEQFF.

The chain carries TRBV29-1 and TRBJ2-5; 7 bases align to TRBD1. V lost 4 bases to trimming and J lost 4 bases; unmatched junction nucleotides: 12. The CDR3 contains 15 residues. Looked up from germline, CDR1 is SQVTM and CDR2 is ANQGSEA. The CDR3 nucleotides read TGCAGCGTTGTACTAAACAGGGGCGCGGCAGAGACCCAGTACTTC. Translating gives CSVVLNRGAAETQYF.

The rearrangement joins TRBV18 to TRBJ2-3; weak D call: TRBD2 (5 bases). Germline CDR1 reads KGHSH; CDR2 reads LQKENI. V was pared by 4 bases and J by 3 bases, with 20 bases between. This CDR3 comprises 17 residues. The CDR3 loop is CASSLGRPTSGTDTQYF. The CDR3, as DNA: TGTGCCAGCTCACTCGGACGACCTACTTCGGGGACAGATACGCAGTATTTT.

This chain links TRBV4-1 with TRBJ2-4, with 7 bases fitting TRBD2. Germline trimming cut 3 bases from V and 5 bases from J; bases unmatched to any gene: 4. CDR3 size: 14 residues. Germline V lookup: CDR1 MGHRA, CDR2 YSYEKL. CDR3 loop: CASSHNRGENIQYF. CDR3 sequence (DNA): TGCGCCAGCAGCCATAACCGGGGGGAAAACATTCAGTACTTC.

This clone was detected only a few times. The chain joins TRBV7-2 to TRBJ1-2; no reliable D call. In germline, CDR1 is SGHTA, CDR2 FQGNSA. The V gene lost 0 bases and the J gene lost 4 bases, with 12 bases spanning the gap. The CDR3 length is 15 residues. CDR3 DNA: TGTGCCAGCAGCTTAGCGGAGGCACTTGTCTATGGCTACACCTTC. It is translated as CASSLAEALVYGYTF.

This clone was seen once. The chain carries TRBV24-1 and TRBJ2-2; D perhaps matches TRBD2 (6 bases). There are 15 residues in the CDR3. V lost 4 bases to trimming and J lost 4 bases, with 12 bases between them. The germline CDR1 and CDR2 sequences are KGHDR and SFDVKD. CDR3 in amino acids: CATSDPPGVTGELFF. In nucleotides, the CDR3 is TGTGCCACCAGTGACCCCCCGGGGGTCACCGGGGAGCTGTTTTTT.